Below, 16 T cell receptor beta chains from the same sample are listed, as sequenced in a study of blood T cells in healthy people across ages (dated by TCRdb to between 2014 and 2017). The library was built by means of 5' RACE. The sequencer was an Illumina HiSeq 2500. A second PCR of roughly 6 to 11 cycles was run with a J-beta primer mix and a sample-barcoded 5' primer. The raw public data were reprocessed by TCRdb itself: fastp quality trimming at Q25, MiXCR clonotype calling, in-frame beta chains only. All rows with the same CDR3 protein become a single entry with the most common DNA and genes. For this sample the table gives about 800,000 distinct CDR3 sequences, of which roughly 25% were detected only once. Under 4% of the sample rests with the top ten. A further study also used this sample, focusing on T cells of mothers and their children.

The sequenced material came from blood. The source of these receptors is a boy under 18 in good health.

The sample holds a few counts of this clonotype. The V and J genes are TRBV29-1 and TRBJ2-3; D is unresolved. The CDR3 runs to 12 residues. The V gene's germline CDR1 is SQVTM and CDR2 ANQGSEA. Trimming took 5 bases from V and 4 from J, leaving 10 bases between them. The CDR3 nucleotides read TGCAGCGTTCCCTTGGGGTCAGATACGCAGTATTTT. It codes for CSVPLGSDTQYF.

This clonotype showed up just a few times. The J gene is TRBJ2-6, the V gene TRBV6-2 or TRBV6-3, with D possibly TRBD1 on 5 matching bases. Trimming shortened V by 2 bases and J by 0 bases, and 8 bases separated the two germline ends. The CDR3 loop spans 16 amino acids. Germline V gene lookup returns CDR1 MNHEY and CDR2 SVGEGT. This CDR3 reads CASSYGHLSGANVLTF. The CDR3 coding sequence is TGTGCCAGCAGTTACGGACACCTCTCTGGGGCCAACGTCCTGACTTTC.

This clonotype was seen only a few times. The genes are TRBV9 and TRBJ2-3; D not certain. V lost 0 bases to trimming and J lost 0 bases, with 2 bases between them. Germline V gene data show CDR1 as SGDLS and CDR2 as YYNGEE. The CDR3 has 13 amino acids. CDR3 nucleotide sequence: TGTGCCAGCAGCGTAGTCAGCACAGATACGCAGTATTTT. Translating it yields CASSVVSTDTQYF.

The rearrangement links TRBV7-8 to TRBJ2-5; possibly TRBD1 for D (5 bases). The CDR3 has 14 residues. Trimming removed 5 bases at V and 1 base at J, with 11 bases between. The germline CDR1 and CDR2 sequences are SGHVS and FQNEAQ. This CDR3 reads CASSIGAPQETQYF. In DNA form, the CDR3 reads TGTGCCAGCAGCATAGGGGCACCCCAAGAGACCCAGTACTTC.

The rearrangement uses TRBV4-2 and TRBJ2-7; TRBD1 or TRBD2 may be the D gene (5 bases each). The germline V gene encodes CDR1 LGHNA and CDR2 YNFKEQ. The V end was cut by 6 bases, the J end by 2 bases, with 17 bases between. CDR3 length: 15 residues. This CDR3 is CASRRGTQGAYEQYF. The CDR3 coding sequence is TGTGCCAGCAGACGGGGCACCCAAGGGGCCTACGAGCAGTACTTC.

The chain carries TRBV7-9 and TRBJ2-7; TRBD2 matches 9 bases. CDR3 size: 13 residues. V shed 5 bases and J 6 bases; nucleotides not matched to a gene: 5. CDR1 SEHNR and CDR2 FQNEAQ come from the germline V gene (reference sequence). Written as DNA, the CDR3 is TGTGCCAGCAGCCCTAGCGGGGCATTCGAGCAGTACTTC. This encodes CASSPSGAFEQYF. Looking up the rest from reference TRBV7-9 and TRBJ2-7 gives the full variable domain: DTGVSQNPRHKITKRGQNVTFRCDPISEHNRLYWYRQTLGQGPEFLTYFQNEAQLEKSRLLSDRFSAERPKGSFSTLEIQRTEQGDSAMYLCASSPSGAFEQYFGPGTRLTVT.

This clonotype was seen ten or more times. This sequence joins TRBV5-1 and TRBJ2-3, with 9 bases that match TRBD2. V shed 5 bases, J shed 2 bases, and the junction held 15 bases outside the gene matches. In germline, CDR1 is SGHRS, CDR2 YFSETQ. There are 18 residues in the CDR3. In nucleotides, the CDR3 is TGCGCCAGCAGAAGCCGAGCGGGGGGTCCCCGACACACAGATACGCAGTATTTT. Amino acid sequence: CASRSRAGGPRHTDTQYF.

The DNA of the CDR3 is TGTGCCAGCAGCCACGCCTTTCTAGCGGGAGTTGGCACAGATACGCAGTATTTT. Its protein product is CASSHAFLAGVGTDTQYF. The genes are TRBV3-1 and TRBJ2-3; 10 positions match TRBD2. Germline lookup yields CDR1 LGHDT and CDR2 YNNKEL (reference sequence). The V gene end was trimmed by 3 bases and the J gene end by 1 base; junction bases not matched to a gene: 10. The CDR3 runs to 18 residues.

This clonotype occurred a few times. The V call is TRBV2, the J call TRBJ2-1; TRBD2 matches 13 bases. From germline, CDR1 is SNHLY and CDR2 FYNNEI. The CDR3 runs 16 residues. J lost 4 bases, V lost 9 bases, and 9 bases had no gene match. The CDR3 DNA reads as TGTGCCAGGGAAGCCGGGACTAGCGGGGTTTACAATGAGCAGTTCTTC. Protein: CAREAGTSGVYNEQFF.

The chain links TRBV5-5 to TRBJ2-5; 7 positions agree with TRBD2. The end of the DNA aligns better with TRBJ2-1, so the J call may be wrong. The CDR3 has 16 amino acids. Germline values: CDR1 SGHKS, CDR2 YYEKEE (reference sequence). The CDR3 protein is CASSGREGSWIDEQFF. The CDR3 DNA reads as TGTGCCAGCAGCGGGAGGGAAGGGTCTTGGATCGATGAGCAGTTCTTC.

This clonotype was found a few times. The chain has TRBV4-3 and TRBJ2-7; TRBD2 might be the D (5 bases). The CDR3 runs to 14 residues. Trimming took off 1 base at V and 2 bases at J, with 9 bases between the two ends. Germline CDR1 reads LGHNA; CDR2 reads YSLEER. The DNA of the CDR3 is TGCGCCAGCAGCCAAGTGGACGGGGCCTACGAGCAGTACTTC. It is translated as CASSQVDGAYEQYF.

This clonotype turned up a few times. The chain combines TRBV2 with TRBJ2-6; the match to TRBD1 covers 9 bases. V trimming: 7 bases; J trimming: 1 base; junction bases outside the gene matches: 14. The germline gives CDR1 SNHLY, CDR2 FYNNEI. This CDR3 spans 19 amino acids. CDR3 bases: TGTGCCAGCATGAGGGACAGGGCAACAAGATCGTCTGGGGCCAACGTCCTGACTTTC. Its translation is CASMRDRATRSSGANVLTF.

This clonotype came up a few times. The chain links TRBV20-1 to TRBJ2-1; D perhaps matches TRBD2 (5 bases). Per germline, CDR1 DFQATT and CDR2 SNEGSKA (reference sequence). This CDR3 is built from 16 residues. V was shortened by 0 bases and J by 1 base, with 13 bases between the two germline ends. The CDR3 DNA is TGCAGTGCTAGAGATCCCGGGAAAGGTTCCTACAATGAGCAGTTCTTC. It codes for CSARDPGKGSYNEQFF.

The V gene is TRBV6-2 or TRBV6-3, the J gene TRBJ2-7; 7 bases align to TRBD2. Per the germline V gene, CDR1 is MNHEY and CDR2 is SVGEGT. V shed 2 bases and J 2 bases; nucleotides not matched to a gene: 6. This CDR3 has 15 residues. The CDR3 sequence is CASSYPRENPYEQYF. CDR3 nucleotide sequence: TGTGCCAGCAGTTACCCGCGGGAGAATCCCTACGAGCAGTACTTC.

The V call is TRBV20-1, the J call TRBJ2-3; 10 positions match TRBD2. CDR1 is DFQATT, CDR2 SNEGSKA, per germline (reference sequence). CDR3 length: 16 residues. The V gene end was trimmed by 6 bases and the J gene end by 4 bases; junction bases not matched to a gene: 13. CDR3 residues: CSASRSSGRIPDTQYF. As DNA, the CDR3 is TGCAGTGCCAGTCGATCTAGCGGGAGAATCCCAGATACGCAGTATTTT.

Regarding this clonotype: A much more abundant neighbour one base away suggests this may be a read error. This sequence joins TRBV4-3 and TRBJ2-2, with 7 bases matching TRBD1. V lost 0 bases, J lost 7 bases, and 8 bases stayed unmatched. Germline V gene lookup returns CDR1 LGHNA and CDR2 YSLEER. The CDR3 sequence is 16 residues long. The CDR3 DNA is TGCGCCAGCAGCCAAGATTGGAAGGGGGCTTTCGGGGAGCTGTTTTTT. The encoded protein is CASSQDWKGAFGELFF.